These 5 T cell receptor beta chains were sequenced from one sample in a study of cytomegalovirus exposure and HLA in healthy donors. PCR was performed using 60 Vbeta and 13 Jbeta primers. Clones were read by immunoSEQ multiplex PCR, and TCRdb kept only the in-frame ones, dropping some. The sample has tens of thousands of clones, approximately 79% seen once. Sample: PBMCs. The receptors were sampled from a woman aged 40 to 49 in good health and CMV-seronegative.

The chain has TRBV28 and TRBJ1-2, with D maybe TRBD1 (6 bases). CDR1 MDHEN and CDR2 SYDVKM come from the germline V gene. The CDR3 runs to 12 residues. V lost 9 bases and J lost 8, with 16 bases in between. The CDR3 spells CASDQGGLGYTF. For the CDR3, the DNA is TGTGCCAGTGATCAAGGGGGTTTAGGCTACACCTTC.

The chain carries TRBV23-1 and TRBJ2-5; TRBD1 aligns across 10 bases. TRBV23-1 is recorded as an ORF, its role being uncertain. Trimming took 4 bases from V and 4 from J; bases not matched to a gene: 12. The CDR3 is 17 amino acids. CDR3: CASSRRPGQGFSETQYF. The CDR3 DNA follows: TGCGCCAGCAGTCGACGACCGGGACAGGGGTTTTCAGAGACCCAGTACTTC.

The chain uses TRBV27 and TRBJ1-2; 7 bases are shared with TRBD1. The trim removed 3 bases at V and 5 bases at J, leaving 12 bases unmatched. Germline V lookup: CDR1 MNHEY, CDR2 SMNVEV (reference sequence). The length of the CDR3 is 16 residues. CDR3 coding DNA: TGTGCCAGCAGTTTGGGCGGACAGGCCGGGGCTTATGGCTACACCTTC. Residues: CASSLGGQAGAYGYTF.

The gene calls are TRBV7-2 and TRBJ2-7; TRBD2 matches at 11 bases. CDR1 and CDR2 (germline): SGHTA, FQGNSA. The J segment lost 1 base and the V segment lost 4 bases, leaving 3 bases of the junction unmatched. This CDR3 has 15 amino acids. This CDR3 is CASSSSSGGSYEQYF. CDR3 bases: TGTGCCAGCAGCTCCTCTAGCGGGGGGTCCTACGAGCAGTACTTC.

This clone was seen only once. The rearrangement links TRBV29-1 to TRBJ2-7, with TRBD1 matching 7 bases. Germline trimming cut 4 bases from V and 5 bases from J; bases unmatched to any gene: 5. The germline V gene has CDR1 SQVTM and CDR2 ANQGSEA. CDR3 length: 12 residues. The chain's CDR3 is CSVGDRDNEQYF. The CDR3 nucleotides read TGCAGCGTTGGAGACAGGGACAACGAGCAGTACTTC.